Following are 30 T cell receptor beta chains from one sample sequenced in a study of monozygotic twins with inflammatory bowel disease (dated by TCRdb to about 2019). Library preparation used 5' RACE. Sequenced using an Illumina HiSeq 2500. With the reads reprocessed by TCRdb, a single entry stands for each CDR3 protein sequence and no DNA is reported. This sample's table contains under 200,000 distinct CDR3 sequences. In total, the top ten clones hold approximately 3% of the sample. The specimen sequenced was blood. These receptors came from a human donor with ulcerative colitis or Crohn's disease, or a healthy co-twin of an affected twin (not recorded which).

V and J are TRBV28 and TRBJ1-5. This CDR3 spans 16 amino acids. Germline CDR1 is MDHEN and CDR2 is SYDVKM. The CDR3 protein is CASRSGEWQGHQPQHF. Using reference TRBV28 and TRBJ1-5 for the parts outside the CDR3, the full variable domain is DVKVTQSSRYLVKRTGEKVFLECVQDMDHENMFWYRQDPGLGLRLIYFSYDVKMKEKGDIPEGYSVSREKKERFSLILESASTNQTSMYLCASRSGEWQGHQPQHFGDGTRLSIL.

The CDR3: CASSPGLAGVYNEQFF. The chain joins TRBV19 to TRBJ2-1; the TRBD2 assignment by TCRdb is unverifiable without DNA. The germline CDR1 and CDR2 sequences are LNHDA and SQIVND (reference sequence). This CDR3 has 16 residues.

The genes are TRBV11-2 and TRBJ1-2; the TCRdb call, TRBD1, lacks DNA for checking. Germline CDR1 reads SGHAT; CDR2 reads FQNNGV. The CDR3 consists of 17 residues. The CDR3 sequence: CASSLSTLGALYYGYTF.

The V gene is TRBV5-1, the J gene TRBJ1-2; TCRdb calls TRBD1, which cannot be checked without DNA. The CDR3 has 14 residues. In germline, CDR1 is SGHRS, CDR2 YFSETQ. The CDR3 sequence: CASSSRQGNYGYTF.

The chain joins TRBV7-2 to TRBJ2-3. The CDR3 has 13 amino acids. The germline gives CDR1 SGHTA, CDR2 FQGNSA. The CDR3 loop is CASSLRGSDTQFF.

The gene calls are TRBV6-5 and TRBJ2-7; the D gene TCRdb calls, TRBD1, cannot be checked with no DNA. The CDR3 has 12 residues. Germline CDR1 is MNHEY and CDR2 is SVGAGI. This chain's CDR3 is CASSHPGYEQYF.

This chain's CDR3 is CATSEPTSGRSDTQYF. This chain links TRBV24-1 with TRBJ2-3; TCRdb selects TRBD2, and the lack of DNA leaves this call unchecked. The CDR3 has 16 amino acids. The germline V gene has CDR1 KGHDR and CDR2 SFDVKD.

The chain has TRBV5-1 and TRBJ2-7. CDR3 length equals 12 residues. Germline CDR1 and CDR2: SGHRS and YFSETQ. CDR3: CASSRDQSEQYF.

The CDR3 reads CASSLLRSSYNEQFF. The rearrangement joins TRBV7-3 to TRBJ2-1. Germline CDR1 and CDR2: SGHTA and FQGTGA. The CDR3 contains 15 residues.

The J gene is TRBJ2-3, the V gene TRBV5-1; absent DNA, TCRdb's TRBD1 call cannot be checked. Looked up from germline, CDR1 is SGHRS and CDR2 is YFSETQ. The CDR3 contains 15 residues. The CDR3 sequence is CASSLDTGFTDTQYF.

The chain is built from TRBV11-1 and TRBJ2-5; TCRdb's D gene call, TRBD1, goes unchecked for lack of DNA. Germline V gives CDR1 SGHAT, CDR2 FQDESV (reference sequence). The CDR3 totals 14 residues. CDR3 sequence: CASSLIWAPETQYF.

This rearrangement joins TRBV20-1 to TRBJ1-2; lacking DNA, the TRBD1 call made by TCRdb goes unchecked. The CDR3 contains 12 residues. Germline V lookup: CDR1 DFQATT, CDR2 SNEGSKA (reference sequence). CDR3 in amino acids: CSARGQGDGYTF.

The gene calls are TRBV20-1 and TRBJ2-7; absent DNA, TCRdb's TRBD1 call cannot be checked. The CDR3 is 17 amino acids. The germline V gene encodes CDR1 DFQATT and CDR2 SNEGSKA (reference sequence). The CDR3: CSARDPGVSGENYEQYF.

V usage is TRBV24-1 and J usage is TRBJ2-5; lacking DNA, the TRBD2 call made by TCRdb goes unchecked. Germline CDR1 is KGHDR and CDR2 is SFDVKD. This CDR3 is 18 amino acids long. The CDR3 sequence is CATSEQARTSGSRETQYF.

The rearrangement joins TRBV5-1 to TRBJ2-3. Germline assignment: CDR1 SGHRS and CDR2 YFSETQ. The CDR3 runs 14 residues. CDR3 sequence: CASSFGDFTDTQYF.

This chain links TRBV10-3 with TRBJ2-1; TCRdb returns TRBD1, unconfirmable since there is no DNA. Germline CDR1 is ENHRY and CDR2 is SYGVKD. This CDR3 comprises 14 residues. CDR3: CAISVRTGGGEQFF.

This chain joins TRBV23-1 and TRBJ2-5; TCRdb gives TRBD1 as the D gene, but with no DNA this cannot be confirmed. TRBV23-1 is labeled an ORF, and its function is uncertain. This CDR3 is built from 19 residues. The chain's CDR3 is CASSQSKMTGSRHQETQYF.

The rearrangement links TRBV12-3 or TRBV12-4 to TRBJ2-2; the TCRdb call, TRBD1, lacks DNA for checking. The CDR3 consists of 17 residues. This chain's CDR3 is CASSLVVRRDHTGELFF.

The gene calls are TRBV20-1 and TRBJ2-1; without DNA, the TCRdb call of TRBD1 cannot be checked. The length of the CDR3 is 14 residues. The V gene's germline CDR1 is DFQATT and CDR2 SNEGSKA (reference sequence). The CDR3 protein is CSARLGQGRNVQFF.

The chain has TRBV6-5 and TRBJ2-1; absent DNA, TCRdb's TRBD1 call cannot be checked. The germline CDR1 and CDR2 sequences are MNHEY and SVGAGI. The CDR3 length is 14 residues. The CDR3: CASSNGQFRNEQFF.

The chain couples TRBV29-1 to TRBJ2-1. This CDR3 spans 12 amino acids. From germline, CDR1 is SQVTM and CDR2 ANQGSEA. The CDR3 sequence: CSGGDRYNEQFF.

This rearrangement joins TRBV25-1 to TRBJ1-4; TCRdb returns TRBD1, unconfirmable since there is no DNA. Germline CDR1 is MGHDK and CDR2 is SYGVNS. The CDR3 spans 15 residues. The CDR3 loop is CASKIQGATNEKLFF.

V and J are TRBV3-1 and TRBJ2-1; checking the TCRdb D call of TRBD1 is not possible without DNA. The germline V gene encodes CDR1 LGHDT and CDR2 YNNKEL (reference sequence). This CDR3 has 14 amino acids. This CDR3 reads CASSPTGGGNEQFF.

The chain combines TRBV10-3 with TRBJ2-7; absent DNA, TCRdb's TRBD2 call cannot be checked. Germline loops: CDR1 ENHRY, CDR2 SYGVKD. This CDR3 region has 12 residues. The CDR3 loop is CAITAGSYEQYF.

The CDR3 here is CASSMIGQGNEQFF. This sequence joins TRBV19 and TRBJ2-1; with no DNA, the TCRdb D assignment of TRBD1 cannot be verified. Germline V lookup: CDR1 LNHDA, CDR2 SQIVND (reference sequence). The CDR3 is 14 amino acids.

The chain has TRBV9 and TRBJ2-7; TCRdb's D call, TRBD2, is unchecked because there is no DNA. The CDR3 sequence is 14 residues long. The germline CDR1 and CDR2 sequences are SGDLS and YYNGEE. The CDR3 loop is CASSVGLARNEQYF.

The gene calls are TRBV11-1 and TRBJ2-2; TCRdb indicates TRBD2, and absent DNA this call remains unverified. Per the germline V gene, CDR1 is SGHAT and CDR2 is FQDESV (reference sequence). This CDR3 is built from 18 residues. CDR3 sequence reads: CASSLLSTSGSFTGELFF.

The J gene is TRBJ1-2, the V gene TRBV14; TCRdb's D call, TRBD1, is unchecked because there is no DNA. Germline V gives CDR1 SGHDN, CDR2 FVKESK. The CDR3 contains 16 residues. CDR3 protein: CASGQDDRGRFYGYTF.

The chain has TRBV20-1 and TRBJ2-7; the TCRdb call, TRBD1, lacks DNA for checking. From germline, CDR1 is DFQATT and CDR2 SNEGSKA (reference sequence). This CDR3 has 16 residues. The CDR3: CSARDHTQGGRYEQYF.

The V call is TRBV11-2, the J call TRBJ2-7; TCRdb selects TRBD2, and the lack of DNA leaves this call unchecked. This CDR3 comprises 13 residues. In germline, CDR1 is SGHAT, CDR2 FQNNGV. This chain's CDR3 is CASSFVWGDEQYF.